Following are 30 T cell receptor beta chains from one sample sequenced in a study of graft-versus-host responses after intestinal transplantation (dated by TCRdb to about 2021). The time point label here, explained by the study, means: cells obtained before transplantation from donor or recipient. Mixed lymphocyte reactions plated around 200,000 CFSE-labeled pre-transplant responders with around 200,000 irradiated violet-dye-labeled stimulators and were cultured for about 6 days. Library prep was done by the immunoSEQ multiplex PCR assay. Drawn from immuneACCESS, this table holds only the in-frame rearrangements with V and J called that TCRdb kept. Clones are partly lost; checked studies trace under half to an unresolved V gene and leave the rest unexplained. The table for this sample lists about 12,000 clones; roughly 37% of them were counted only once. The ten largest clonotypes hold roughly 3.4% of the sample.

The sample consisted of alloreactive CD8+ T cells from a mixed lymphocyte reaction culture, taken before intestinal transplant. The sample's cell subset or site label is to be understood as: CFSE-low proliferating T cells sorted from approximately six-day pre-transplant mixed lymphocyte reaction (GvH or HvG direction). These receptors all come from a human patient who received an intestinal transplant.

The V call is TRBV6-1, the J call TRBJ1-1; D may be TRBD1 (5 bases). The CDR3 is made up of 14 amino acids. The V and J ends lost 5 bases and 3 bases respectively, with 13 bases between them. CDR1 is MNHNS, CDR2 SASEGT, per germline. This CDR3 reads CASSQDGAYTEAFF. The CDR3 DNA follows: TGTGCCAGCAGTCAGGACGGGGCCTACACTGAAGCTTTCTTT.

The chain uses TRBV10-1 and TRBJ1-2; unclear D gene. The CDR3 contains 15 residues. V dropped 5 bases and J dropped 4 bases, with 17 bases sitting between them. Per germline, CDR1 WNHNN and CDR2 SYGVQD (reference sequence). The CDR3 DNA sequence: TGCGCCAGCAGTTTTGGATCGCGAAAGACCTATGGCTACACCTTC. Translation: CASSFGSRKTYGYTF.

By share, this clone counts as large. The chain uses TRBV4-3 and TRBJ2-6, with TRBD1 as a possible D gene (6 bases). Germline V gene sequence: CDR1 LGHNA, CDR2 YSLEER. The germline V and J ends were trimmed by 3 bases and 1 base, with 13 bases remaining between them. There are 17 residues in the CDR3. CDR3 sequence: CASSQSSGASGANVLTF. Written as DNA, the CDR3 is TGCGCCAGCAGCCAGTCCTCAGGGGCTTCTGGGGCCAACGTCCTGACTTTC.

This clone has just a few counts. The rearrangement joins TRBV28 to TRBJ2-7, with 8 positions matching TRBD1. The ends lost 5 bases at V and 6 bases at J; junction bases unmatched: 0. CDR1 is MDHEN and CDR2 is SYDVKM in the germline V gene. The CDR3 loop spans 11 amino acids. CDR3 protein: CASSTGGEQYF. CDR3 DNA: TGTGCCAGCAGTACAGGGGGCGAGCAGTACTTC.

By sample share, this clone is large. The chain is built from TRBV19 and TRBJ1-5; no firm D call. Looked up from germline, CDR1 is LNHDA and CDR2 is SQIVND (reference sequence). Trimming took off 3 bases at V and 2 bases at J, with 11 bases between the two ends. The CDR3 spans 15 residues. In DNA form, the CDR3 reads TGTGCCAGTAGTATCTTCGGCGGCCGCAATCAGCCCCAGCATTTT. Amino acid sequence: CASSIFGGRNQPQHF.

This chain joins TRBV7-9 and TRBJ1-6, with 7 bases matching TRBD1. CDR1 and CDR2 from the germline V gene are SEHNR and FQNEAQ (reference sequence). The CDR3 consists of 15 residues. J was trimmed by 6 bases and V by 3 bases; bases with no gene match: 5. CDR3 sequence reads: CASSFPGQLNSPLHF. The CDR3 DNA reads TGTGCCAGCAGCTTTCCGGGACAGCTTAATTCACCCCTCCACTTT.

The gene calls are TRBV7-8 and TRBJ2-7, with no clear D. Trimming stripped 5 bases from V and 4 bases from J, with 6 bases between. CDR1 is SGHVS and CDR2 is FQNEAQ in the germline V gene. This CDR3 comprises 11 residues. CDR3 protein: CASSLSYEQYF. The CDR3 nucleotides are TGTGCCAGCAGCCTAAGTTACGAGCAGTACTTC.

This clone was observed a few times. This chain joins TRBV4-1 and TRBJ2-1; 7 bases agree with TRBD2. V was clipped by 0 bases and J by 3 bases; unmatched bases: 5. The CDR3 sequence is 16 residues long. Per the germline V gene, CDR1 is MGHRA and CDR2 is YSYEKL. The CDR3 sequence is CASSQEGGRFYNEQFF. DNA for the CDR3: TGCGCCAGCAGCCAAGAAGGCGGGAGATTCTACAATGAGCAGTTCTTC.

The chain uses TRBV7-8 and TRBJ2-7; D not resolved. From germline, CDR1 is SGHVS and CDR2 FQNEAQ. This CDR3 has 13 residues. Trimming stripped 3 bases from V and 6 bases from J, with 12 bases between. The CDR3 DNA sequence: TGTGCCAGCAGCTTTGGGCCAACGGGCGAGCAGTACTTC. Translating gives CASSFGPTGEQYF.

Only a few counts were recorded for this clone. This chain links TRBV29-1 with TRBJ1-2, with 8 positions matching TRBD1. The junction had 2 bases not matched to a gene; V was cut back by 5 bases and J by 6 bases. This CDR3 has 11 residues. Germline CDR1 SQVTM, CDR2 ANQGSEA. The CDR3 coding sequence is TGCAGCGTTTCAGGGGGCGATGGCTACACCTTC. Protein product: CSVSGGDGYTF.

This clone was picked up a small number of times. The V and J genes are TRBV30 and TRBJ2-7; D not certain. Germline V gene sequence: CDR1 GTSNPN, CDR2 SVGIG (reference sequence). This CDR3 comprises 11 residues. V was trimmed by 0 bases and J by 5 bases, leaving 5 bases between them. CDR3 protein: CAWSVRDEQYF. In DNA form, the CDR3 reads TGTGCCTGGAGTGTACGGGACGAGCAGTACTTC. The full variable domain, with the rest looked up from reference TRBV30 and TRBJ2-7, is SQTIHQWPATLVQPVGSPLSLECTVEGTSNPNLYWYRQAAGRGLQLLFYSVGIGQISSEVPQNLSASRPQDRQFILSSKKLLLSDSGFYLCAWSVRDEQYFGPGTRLTVT.

V is TRBV4-2 and J is TRBJ2-1; tentatively, D is TRBD2 (5 bases). Between the trimmed V and J ends, which lost 1 base and 7 bases, there was a span of 5 bases. The V gene's germline CDR1 is LGHNA and CDR2 YNFKEQ. This CDR3 has 12 residues. This CDR3 is CASSQGGNEQFF. The CDR3 DNA reads TGTGCCAGCAGCCAAGGCGGGAATGAGCAGTTCTTC.

This clone occurred a few times. The V call is TRBV28, the J call TRBJ2-3; D gene uncertain. This CDR3 has 12 residues. Germline V CDR1 and CDR2: MDHEN, SYDVKM. Deletions cut 3 bases from V and 4 bases from J, with 5 bases between. CDR3 coding DNA: TGTGCCAGCAGTTTGGCCGCAGATACGCAGTATTTT. It translates to CASSLAADTQYF.

The V gene is TRBV5-6, the J gene TRBJ2-7; maybe TRBD1 (6 bases). Germline CDR1 reads SGHDT; CDR2 reads YYEEEE. Between the trimmed V and J ends, which lost 4 bases and 6 bases, there was a span of 14 bases. CDR3 length: 13 amino acids. CDR3 in amino acids: CASSTDSRIEQYF. For the CDR3, the DNA is TGTGCCAGCAGCACGGACAGTCGAATCGAGCAGTACTTC. The whole variable domain, filled in from reference TRBV5-6 and TRBJ2-7, reads DAGVTQSPTHLIKTRGQQVTLRCSPKSGHDTVSWYQQALGQGPQFIFQYYEEEERQRGNFPDRFSGHQFPNYSSELNVNALLLGDSALYLCASSTDSRIEQYFGPGTRLTVT.

CDR3 residues: CASSWTRDRGMNTEAFF. Written as DNA, the CDR3 is TGTGCCAGCAGTTGGACTCGGGACAGGGGGATGAACACTGAAGCTTTCTTT. The V call is TRBV27, the J call TRBJ1-1; 11 bases fit TRBD1. Trimming at V came to 4 bases and at J to 0 bases, leaving 7 bases not matched to a gene. Germline V lookup: CDR1 MNHEY, CDR2 SMNVEV (reference sequence). The CDR3 has 17 amino acids.

The chain uses TRBV29-1 and TRBJ1-2; D not certain. V lost 4 bases, J lost 1 base, and 1 base lay in between. The CDR3 totals 10 residues. Germline V lookup: CDR1 SQVTM, CDR2 ANQGSEA. The CDR3 region has the DNA TGCAGCGTTGGTAACTATGGCTACACCTTC. Its protein is CSVGNYGYTF.

The sample holds a few counts of this clone. The rearrangement links TRBV7-1 to TRBJ2-7, with D hard to call. TRBV7-1 is identified as an open reading frame with a role that is uncertain. V was trimmed by 5 bases and J by 3 bases, leaving 8 bases between them. This CDR3 has 12 amino acids. As DNA, the CDR3 is TGTGCCAGCAGCCCCTCCTACTACGAGCAGTACTTC. This codes for CASSPSYYEQYF.

The chain couples TRBV28 to TRBJ1-5, with D perhaps TRBD1 (6 bases). V dropped 1 base and J dropped 2 bases, with 18 bases sitting between them. Germline CDR1 is MDHEN and CDR2 is SYDVKM. CDR3 length equals 18 residues. DNA for the CDR3: TGTGCCAGCAGTTTATTCGGGGACACCGCGGGAGGCAATCAGCCCCAGCATTTT. It yields the protein CASSLFGDTAGGNQPQHF.

This clone was counted a few times. The rearrangement links TRBV27 to TRBJ2-7; tentative D call: TRBD2 (6 bases). V shed 1 base and J shed 5 bases, with 9 bases lying between them. CDR1 and CDR2 (germline): MNHEY, SMNVEV (reference sequence). This CDR3 has 13 amino acids. CDR3 protein: CASSLYGGNEQYF. CDR3 nucleotide sequence: TGTGCCAGCAGTTTATACGGGGGAAACGAGCAGTACTTC.

The chain employs TRBV9 and TRBJ2-5, with TRBD1 matching over 7 bases. The CDR3 contains 15 residues. Germline lookup yields CDR1 SGDLS and CDR2 YYNGEE. Trimming took 3 bases from V and 3 from J; bases not matched to a gene: 8. The CDR3 spells CASSAGTAVEETQYF. The CDR3 nucleotides read TGTGCCAGCAGCGCCGGGACAGCCGTTGAAGAGACCCAGTACTTC.

The chain combines TRBV7-2 with TRBJ2-1; the D call may be TRBD1 or TRBD2 (5 bases each). Germline CDR1 is SGHTA and CDR2 is FQGNSA. V gave up 3 bases and J gave up 1 base, with 10 bases separating them. The CDR3 runs 15 residues. This CDR3 is CASSFGGSSYNEQFF. The CDR3 DNA reads as TGTGCCAGCAGCTTTGGGGGATCATCCTACAATGAGCAGTTCTTC.

The table lists this clone with a few counts. This sequence joins TRBV6-5 and TRBJ2-1; D unclear. The V and J ends lost 4 bases and 4 bases respectively, with 14 bases between them. This CDR3 spans 15 amino acids. CDR1 is MNHEY and CDR2 is SVGAGI in the germline V gene. The CDR3 spells CASSSIPGWYNEQFF. CDR3 sequence (DNA): TGTGCCAGCAGTTCCATCCCGGGTTGGTACAATGAGCAGTTCTTC.

This clone was seen a few times. The chain combines TRBV7-4 with TRBJ2-1; D call uncertain. CDR3 size: 12 residues. CDR1 is SGHVT and CDR2 is SQSDAQ in the germline V gene. Trimming removed 3 bases at V and 6 bases at J, with 6 bases between. The CDR3 coding sequence is TGTGCCAGCAGCTTCGCCACCAATGAGCAGTTCTTC. This codes for CASSFATNEQFF.

The table lists this clone with a few counts. The gene calls are TRBV13 and TRBJ1-2; a weak D match, TRBD1 (5 bases). V lost 5 bases and J 3 bases, leaving 16 bases between the germline ends. Germline V gene lookup returns CDR1 PRHDT and CDR2 FYEKMQ (reference sequence). This CDR3 has 15 residues. DNA of the CDR3: TGTGCCAGCAGCCCCGGGACGGGGGGGGACTATGGCTACACCTTC. Its protein product is CASSPGTGGDYGYTF.

This chain joins TRBV6-4 and TRBJ2-7; D unresolved. With 6 bases removed from V and 2 bases from J, the gap between germline ends came to 11 bases. CDR3 length: 13 residues. Germline V gene lookup returns CDR1 MRHNA and CDR2 SNTAGT. The CDR3 DNA is TGTGCCAGCAGCTTGGAAGTGACCTACGAGCAGTACTTC. Translation gives CASSLEVTYEQYF.

In its sample, this clone was seen a few times. The chain carries TRBV6-6 and TRBJ2-7; no firm D call. The germline V and J ends were trimmed by 1 base and 5 bases, with 12 bases remaining between them. CDR3 length: 14 residues. Germline V CDR1 and CDR2: MNHNY, SVGAGI (reference sequence). CDR3 in amino acids: CASSYYYQTDEQYF. DNA for the CDR3: TGTGCCAGCAGTTACTACTACCAGACGGACGAGCAGTACTTC.

A remark on this clone: This may arise from a read error, as a much more abundant clone is one base away. The gene calls are TRBV7-3 and TRBJ2-7; D is uncertain. V gave up 6 bases and J gave up 0 bases, with 9 bases separating them. The CDR3 length is 13 residues. Germline V lookup: CDR1 SGHTA, CDR2 FQGTGA. CDR3 in DNA: TGTGCCAGCAGTTCCTCGAGCTCCTACGAGCAGTACTTC. This codes for CASSSSSSYEQYF.

The chain carries TRBV29-1 and TRBJ2-7; 7 bases map to TRBD2. The CDR3 contains 13 residues. V dropped 7 bases and J dropped 3; count of bases not matched to a gene: 9. Germline assignment: CDR1 SQVTM and CDR2 ANQGSEA. The CDR3 reads CSAKRGDYYEQYF. CDR3 DNA sequence: TGCAGCGCCAAACGGGGGGACTACTACGAGCAGTACTTC.

The chain couples TRBV6-1 to TRBJ1-5; a possible D gene is TRBD1 (6 bases). Germline CDR1 is MNHNS and CDR2 is SASEGT. Trimming shortened V by 3 bases and J by 1 base, and 7 bases separated the two germline ends. There are 14 residues in the CDR3. CDR3 nucleotides: TGTGCCAGCAGTGACCAGGGGAGCAATCAGCCCCAGCATTTT. It is translated as CASSDQGSNQPQHF.

Only a few counts were recorded for this clone. The chain recombines TRBV29-1 with TRBJ1-2, with D unclear. The CDR3 contains 12 residues. Trimming pared 2 bases from V and 7 bases from J, leaving 11 bases between. CDR1 is SQVTM and CDR2 is ANQGSEA in the germline V gene. The CDR3 spells CSVETGILGYTF. For the CDR3, the DNA is TGCAGCGTTGAAACCGGGATTCTTGGCTACACCTTC.